Sequencing of this T cell receptor beta chain was carried out in a study of blood T cell repertoires in COVID-19. In the study overall: Spain, Italy and the United States supplied samples that represented acute and convalescent COVID-19.

Enrollees, roughly 18 to 90 years old, lived in 24 US areas. Within the 2 weeks before study entry, each person in the exposed group met a COVID-19 case. Assay used: immunoSEQ multiplex PCR; TCRdb lists only in-frame clones, some missing. The table shows 250,000 to 350,000 clones, with roughly 90% occurring only once. Germline CDR1 is MNHEY and CDR2 is SVGAGI. Trimming stripped 3 bases from V and 3 bases from J, with 8 bases between. The CDR3 has 14 amino acids. This TCR was recovered from a woman aged 50 to 65 who had been exposed to COVID-19. The sequenced sample consisted of PBMCs or T cells enriched from blood (not recorded which). The rearrangement links TRBV6-5 to TRBJ2-2, with a possible D match to TRBD2 (6 bases). The CDR3 sequence is CASSYRGYTGELFF. In nucleotides, the CDR3 is TGTGCCAGCAGTTATCGGGGGTACACCGGGGAGCTGTTTTTT.